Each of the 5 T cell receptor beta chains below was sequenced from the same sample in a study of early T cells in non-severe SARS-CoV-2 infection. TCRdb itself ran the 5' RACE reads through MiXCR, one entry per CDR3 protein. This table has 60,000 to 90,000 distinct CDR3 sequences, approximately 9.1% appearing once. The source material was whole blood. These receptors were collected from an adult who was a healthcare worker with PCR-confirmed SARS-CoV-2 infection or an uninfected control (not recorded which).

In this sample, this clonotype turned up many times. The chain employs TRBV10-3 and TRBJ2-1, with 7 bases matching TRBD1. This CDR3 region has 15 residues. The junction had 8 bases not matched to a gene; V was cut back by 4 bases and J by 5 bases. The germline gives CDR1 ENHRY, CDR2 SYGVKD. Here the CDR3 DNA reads TGTGCCATCAGTGCCCGGGACAGAAGGGACAATGAGCAGTTCTTC. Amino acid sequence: CAISARDRRDNEQFF.

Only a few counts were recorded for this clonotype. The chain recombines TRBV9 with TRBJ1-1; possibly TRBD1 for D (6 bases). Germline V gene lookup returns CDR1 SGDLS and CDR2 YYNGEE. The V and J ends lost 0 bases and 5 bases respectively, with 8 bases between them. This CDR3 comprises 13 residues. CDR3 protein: CASSVGDRTEAFF. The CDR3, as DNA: TGTGCCAGCAGCGTAGGAGACAGGACTGAAGCTTTCTTT.

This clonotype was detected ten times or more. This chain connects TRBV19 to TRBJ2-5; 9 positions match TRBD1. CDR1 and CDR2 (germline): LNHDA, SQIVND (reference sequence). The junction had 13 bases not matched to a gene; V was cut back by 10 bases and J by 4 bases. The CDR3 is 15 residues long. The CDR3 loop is CATSRRDRAGETQYF. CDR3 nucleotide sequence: TGTGCCACCAGCCGGAGGGACAGGGCGGGAGAGACCCAGTACTTC.

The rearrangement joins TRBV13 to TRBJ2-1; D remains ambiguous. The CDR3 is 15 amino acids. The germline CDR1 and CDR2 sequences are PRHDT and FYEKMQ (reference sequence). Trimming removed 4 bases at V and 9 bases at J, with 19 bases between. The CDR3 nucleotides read TGTGCCAGCAGCTCCTTACTGGGGAACGCGGCTGAGCAGTTCTTC. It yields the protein CASSSLLGNAAEQFF.

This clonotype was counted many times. CDR3 region: CASNWWFGSFSYEQYF. For the CDR3, the DNA is TGTGCCAGCAATTGGTGGTTCGGGAGTTTTTCCTACGAGCAGTACTTC. The chain has TRBV2 and TRBJ2-7; maybe TRBD2 (6 bases). The CDR3 is made up of 16 amino acids. The ends were cut back, 7 bases at V and 1 base at J, with 20 bases in the middle. CDR1 and CDR2 (germline): SNHLY, FYNNEI.